A single sample gave rise to the 19 T cell receptor beta chains below, sequenced in a study of T cell responses to AZD1222 COVID-19 vaccine. Sequencing was performed with immunoSEQ multiplex PCR; in TCRdb, only in-frame clones are kept and a portion is missing. The sample consists of over 100,000 clones, around 86% of them appearing once. The specimen was peripheral blood, collected on day 0 of AZD1222 vaccination. Receptors were obtained from an adult in good health.

V is TRBV4-2 and J is TRBJ1-1, with a weak D call TRBD1 (5 bases). The germline V and J ends were trimmed by 0 bases and 0 bases, with 17 bases remaining between them. Germline-derived CDR1 and CDR2 are LGHNA and YNFKEQ. The CDR3 sequence is 18 residues long. CDR3 protein: CASSQDSWDLQMNTEAFF. The CDR3 DNA follows: TGTGCCAGCAGCCAAGACAGTTGGGACCTGCAGATGAACACTGAAGCTTTCTTT.

There are a few counts of this clone. The rearrangement links TRBV10-2 to TRBJ1-1; perhaps TRBD1 as D (6 bases). The CDR3 is made up of 15 amino acids. The germline CDR1 and CDR2 sequences are WSHSY and SAAADI. Trimming shortened V by 5 bases and J by 11 bases, and 24 bases separated the two germline ends. This CDR3 is CASSLTQGRTAGAFF. CDR3 sequence (DNA): TGCGCCAGCAGTTTAACACAGGGAAGGACCGCCGGCGCTTTCTTT.

This sequence joins TRBV7-2 and TRBJ1-1; 11 nucleotides align to TRBD1. V gave up 3 bases and J gave up 4 bases; unmatched junction bases: 4. Germline values: CDR1 SGHTA, CDR2 FQGNSA. This CDR3 comprises 15 residues. The CDR3 sequence is CASSFGGQGGTEAFF. CDR3 DNA sequence: TGTGCCAGCAGCTTCGGGGGACAGGGGGGCACTGAAGCTTTCTTT.

This CDR3 is CASSLLKGAQPQHF. In DNA form, the CDR3 reads TGTGCCAGCAGTTTATTAAAGGGGGCGCAGCCCCAGCATTTT. The chain carries TRBV28 and TRBJ1-5; 7 nucleotides line up with TRBD1. This CDR3 spans 14 amino acids. Per the germline V gene, CDR1 is MDHEN and CDR2 is SYDVKM. The V gene end was trimmed by 1 base and the J gene end by 7 bases; junction bases not matched to a gene: 4.

This clone showed up just once. The chain carries TRBV28 and TRBJ1-1; D is ambiguous. The CDR3 covers 12 residues. V was cut by 6 bases and J by 5 bases, with 10 bases left in between. Germline V lookup: CDR1 MDHEN, CDR2 SYDVKM. The CDR3 sequence is CASRGGETEAFF. CDR3 coding DNA: TGTGCCAGCAGGGGAGGTGAAACTGAAGCTTTCTTT.

This chain joins TRBV19 and TRBJ1-4; tentative D call: TRBD1 (5 bases). V shed 2 bases and J shed 4 bases, with 8 bases lying between them. The CDR3 has 14 residues. Per the germline V gene, CDR1 is LNHDA and CDR2 is SQIVND (reference sequence). The CDR3 reads CASSIKGFNEKLFF. In DNA form, the CDR3 reads TGTGCCAGTAGTATAAAGGGGTTTAATGAAAAACTGTTTTTT.

The sample holds one count of this clone. This rearrangement joins TRBV28 to TRBJ2-7; tentatively, D is TRBD1 (6 bases). This CDR3 region has 14 residues. V lost 8 bases and J 2 bases, leaving 16 bases between the germline ends. The germline V gene has CDR1 MDHEN and CDR2 SYDVKM. In DNA, the CDR3 is TGTGCCAGCCGACAAGGGGGTTCTACCTACGAGCAGTACTTC. Protein product: CASRQGGSTYEQYF.

The rearrangement links TRBV7-2 to TRBJ2-7, with 7 bases fitting TRBD1. With 7 bases clipped from V and 7 bases from J, the junction kept 16 bases outside the gene matches. This CDR3 is built from 15 residues. CDR1 is SGHTA and CDR2 is FQGNSA in the germline V gene. DNA of the CDR3: TGTGCCAGCAACCCCGCACCGTCACAGGGGTTAGAGCAGTACTTC. Residues: CASNPAPSQGLEQYF.

The rearrangement joins TRBV4-1 to TRBJ2-1, with 7 bases lining up with TRBD2. Trimming took 7 bases from V and 6 from J; bases not matched to a gene: 15. The length of the CDR3 is 16 residues. CDR1 and CDR2 from the germline V gene are MGHRA and YSYEKL. The CDR3 loop reads CASTPVGGSSSNEQFF. The CDR3 DNA follows: TGCGCCAGCACCCCGGTAGGCGGGAGTTCTAGCAATGAGCAGTTCTTC.

The genes are TRBV2 and TRBJ2-7; D not certain. The CDR3 length is 12 residues. Looked up from germline, CDR1 is SNHLY and CDR2 is FYNNEI. V gave up 11 bases and J gave up 2 bases, with 13 bases separating them. The CDR3 DNA is TGTGCCTCCCAGGCCCCCCCCTACGAGCAGTACTTC. Its protein is CASQAPPYEQYF.

V usage is TRBV15 and J usage is TRBJ2-7; tentative D call: TRBD2 (5 bases). Germline CDR1 and CDR2: LNHNV and YYDKDF (reference sequence). This CDR3 is 22 amino acids long. Trimming removed 0 bases from V and 1 base from J, with 31 bases in between. This CDR3 reads CATSRDPAARPIGTSPSYEQYF. The CDR3 region has the DNA TGTGCCACCAGCAGAGATCCAGCGGCCCGCCCGATAGGAACCTCGCCTTCCTACGAGCAGTACTTC.

This clone was detected only a few times. This chain joins TRBV18 and TRBJ1-1; D might be TRBD1 (5 bases). Between the trimmed V and J ends, which lost 3 bases and 3 bases, there was a span of 17 bases. CDR3 length: 16 residues. Germline V gives CDR1 KGHSH, CDR2 LQKENI. The DNA for the CDR3 is TGTGCCAGCTCACCCCCCGGGAGGGACCAGGACACTGAAGCTTTCTTT. As protein: CASSPPGRDQDTEAFF.

The chain joins TRBV2 to TRBJ2-3, with 8 bases that match TRBD2. The V gene end was trimmed by 6 bases and the J gene end by 1 base; junction bases not matched to a gene: 3. From germline, CDR1 is SNHLY and CDR2 FYNNEI. The CDR3 contains 14 residues. The CDR3 loop is CASRPRGGTDTQYF. The CDR3 DNA reads as TGTGCCAGCAGGCCGCGGGGGGGCACAGATACGCAGTATTTT.

The genes are TRBV19 and TRBJ1-2, with D possibly TRBD1 on 5 matching bases. This CDR3 is 14 amino acids long. Trimming shortened V by 3 bases and J by 2 bases, and 10 bases separated the two germline ends. CDR1 and CDR2 from the germline V gene are LNHDA and SQIVND (reference sequence). DNA of the CDR3: TGTGCCAGTAGTATGTCGACAGTCAACTATGGCTACACCTTC. Protein sequence: CASSMSTVNYGYTF.

The chain employs TRBV7-8 and TRBJ1-5, with TRBD1 as a possible D gene (6 bases). The germline CDR1 and CDR2 sequences are SGHVS and FQNEAQ. Trimming took 1 base from V and 3 from J, leaving 10 bases between them. The CDR3 runs to 15 residues. The chain's CDR3 is CASSLVEGVNQPQHF. The CDR3 nucleotides read TGTGCCAGCAGCTTAGTAGAGGGGGTCAATCAGCCCCAGCATTTT. The entire variable domain, with the rest obtained from reference TRBV7-8 and TRBJ1-5, is as follows: GAGVSQSPRYKVAKRGQDVALRCDPISGHVSLFWYQQALGQGPEFLTYFQNEAQLDKSGLPSDRFFAERPEGSVSTLKIQRTQQEDSAVYLCASSLVEGVNQPQHFGDGTRLSIL.

This sequence joins TRBV3-1 (or the pseudogene TRBV3-2) and TRBJ1-2; 7 nucleotides line up with TRBD1. From germline, CDR1 is LGHDT and CDR2 YNNKEL (reference sequence). V lost 5 bases to trimming and J lost 2 bases; unmatched junction nucleotides: 11. This CDR3 spans 16 amino acids. CDR3 residues: CASSTRETGLNYGYTF. The CDR3 DNA reads as TGTGCCAGCAGCACCCGGGAGACAGGGTTGAACTATGGCTACACCTTC.

CDR3 in DNA: TGCGCCAGCAGCCAAGGAGGCGGGGGCTACACCTTC. Translation: CASSQGGGGYTF. V gene TRBV4-1 combines with J gene TRBJ1-2; D remains unclear. The ends were cut back, 1 base at V and 8 bases at J, with 8 bases in the middle. Germline assignment: CDR1 MGHRA and CDR2 YSYEKL. The CDR3 runs 12 residues.

The chain links TRBV25-1 to TRBJ2-3, with 10 bases identical to TRBD2. The CDR3 is 18 amino acids. Germline V gene lookup returns CDR1 MGHDK and CDR2 SYGVNS. V lost 3 bases, J lost 5 bases, and 14 bases stayed unmatched. The CDR3 nucleotides are TGTGCCAGCAGTGATACCCTAGCGGGGGCCCCACGGGAAGATACGCAGTATTTT. It encodes CASSDTLAGAPREDTQYF.

The chain links TRBV6-2 or TRBV6-3 to TRBJ2-7; 7 positions agree with TRBD2. CDR3 size: 15 residues. Germline CDR1 is MNHEY and CDR2 is SVGEGT. The V gene end was trimmed by 5 bases and the J gene end by 4 bases; junction bases not matched to a gene: 11. CDR3 in amino acids: CASSLGRGGSYEQYF. CDR3 DNA: TGTGCCAGCAGTCTTGGGAGGGGAGGTTCTTACGAGCAGTACTTC.